Following are 28 T cell receptor beta chains from one sample sequenced in a study of blood T cell repertoires in COVID-19. The data were produced by immunoSEQ multiplex PCR, yet TCRdb's version contains in-frame clones alone and is incomplete. The table has about 49,000 clones, over 65% seen once; the top ten hold about 8.8%. What was sequenced was peripheral blood. These receptors were taken from a woman in her 70s with acute or convalescent COVID-19.

V gene TRBV7-6 combines with J gene TRBJ2-1; the match to TRBD2 covers 10 bases. The trim removed 5 bases at V and 1 base at J, leaving 11 bases unmatched. The CDR3 is 18 residues long. Germline assignment: CDR1 SGHVS and CDR2 FNYEAQ. The CDR3 loop is CASSPRQRGGGSYNEQFF. In nucleotides, the CDR3 is TGTGCCAGCAGCCCAAGACAGCGGGGGGGCGGATCCTACAATGAGCAGTTCTTC.

This clone was detected only once. The genes are TRBV3-1 (or the pseudogene TRBV3-2) and TRBJ1-2; 8 bases align to TRBD1. This CDR3 is built from 17 residues. Germline trimming cut 4 bases from V and 5 bases from J; bases unmatched to any gene: 15. Germline-derived CDR1 and CDR2 are LGHDT and YNNKEL (reference sequence). The CDR3 region is CASSPAMTGARIYGYTF. DNA of the CDR3: TGTGCCAGCAGCCCCGCGATGACAGGGGCCCGTATTTATGGCTACACCTTC.

The chain uses TRBV5-4 and TRBJ1-2; a weak D match, TRBD1 (6 bases). CDR3 size: 15 residues. Germline loops: CDR1 SGHNT, CDR2 YYREEE (reference sequence). V shed 0 bases and J shed 4 bases, with 13 bases lying between them. CDR3 amino acids: CASSLGGGDIYGYTF. CDR3 DNA sequence: TGTGCCAGCAGCTTGGGGGGGGGCGACATCTATGGCTACACCTTC.

This clone was picked up many times. This chain links TRBV6-1 with TRBJ2-5; 12 bases agree with TRBD2. There are 15 residues in the CDR3. V gave up 2 bases and J gave up 2 bases; unmatched junction bases: 0. Germline loops: CDR1 MNHNS, CDR2 SASEGT. The CDR3 loop reads CASSELAGGQETQYF. Written as DNA, the CDR3 is TGTGCCAGCAGTGAACTAGCGGGGGGGCAAGAGACCCAGTACTTC.

The V and J genes are TRBV19 and TRBJ2-1; 11 bases align to TRBD2. This CDR3 is built from 14 residues. J gave up 5 bases and V 7 bases, and 4 bases lay outside the gene matches. Germline V CDR1 and CDR2: LNHDA, SQIVND (reference sequence). This CDR3 reads CASKWGLADNEQFF. The CDR3 coding sequence is TGTGCCAGTAAGTGGGGACTAGCGGACAATGAGCAGTTCTTC.

The V call is TRBV4-2, the J call TRBJ1-5, with 9 bases lining up with TRBD1. This CDR3 contains 15 residues. The germline V gene encodes CDR1 LGHNA and CDR2 YNFKEQ. Trimming at V came to 2 bases and at J to 3 bases, leaving 2 bases not matched to a gene. CDR3 loop: CASSQTGGNNQPQHF. In nucleotides, the CDR3 is TGTGCCAGCAGCCAAACAGGGGGCAACAATCAGCCCCAGCATTTT.

This clone has only one observation. The chain is built from TRBV28 and TRBJ1-2, with a possible D match to TRBD1 (6 bases). Germline CDR1 reads MDHEN; CDR2 reads SYDVKM. The CDR3 is made up of 15 amino acids. V was clipped by 7 bases and J by 4 bases, with 19 bases between them. CDR3: CASTPIGQIVYGYTF. The DNA for the CDR3 is TGTGCCAGCACCCCAATAGGACAGATCGTCTATGGCTACACCTTC.

V is TRBV5-5 and J is TRBJ2-7; D possibly corresponds to TRBD2 (6 bases). The germline V and J ends were trimmed by 0 bases and 0 bases, with 10 bases remaining between them. CDR3 length: 15 residues. Germline V lookup: CDR1 SGHKS, CDR2 YYEKEE (reference sequence). Written as DNA, the CDR3 is TGTGCCAGCAGCTTGGCCTTAGCGGCCTCCTACGAGCAGTACTTC. This sequence encodes CASSLALAASYEQYF. The full variable domain, rest sourced from reference TRBV5-5 and TRBJ2-7, is DAGVTQSPTHLIKTRGQQVTLRCSPISGHKSVSWYQQVLGQGPQFIFQYYEKEERGRGNFPDRFSARQFPNYSSELNVNALLLGDSALYLCASSLALAASYEQYFGPGTRLTVT.

This clone has a single count. The genes are TRBV7-2 and TRBJ2-7; tentative D call: TRBD2 (5 bases). The germline V gene encodes CDR1 SGHTA and CDR2 FQGNSA. The CDR3 consists of 15 residues. V was shortened by 0 bases and J by 3 bases, with 12 bases between the two germline ends. CDR3 residues: CASSLAAGNNYEQYF. The CDR3 region has the DNA TGTGCCAGCAGCTTAGCGGCCGGGAATAACTACGAGCAGTACTTC.

This clone showed up many times. The sample contains more than one DNA sequence encoding this CDR3. The rearrangement joins TRBV7-9 to TRBJ1-1, with D perhaps TRBD1 (6 bases). Deletions cut 5 bases from V and 0 bases from J, with 13 bases between. Germline V gene data show CDR1 as SEHNR and CDR2 as FQNEAQ (reference sequence). CDR3 length: 15 amino acids. CDR3: CASSPKDRLNTEAFF. The CDR3 DNA reads TGTGCCAGCAGCCCGAAGGACAGACTGAACACTGAAGCTTTCTTT.

The CDR3 region has the DNA TGTGCCAGCACCCTCGGGACACGTAACTCTGGAAACACCATATATTTT. This gives the protein CASTLGTRNSGNTIYF. The chain has TRBV28 and TRBJ1-3, with D maybe TRBD1 (6 bases). The V gene lost 7 bases and the J gene lost 0 bases, with 16 bases spanning the gap. The CDR3 totals 16 residues. Germline V gene data show CDR1 as MDHEN and CDR2 as SYDVKM.

The sample holds many counts of this clone. The sample holds other DNA sequences that translate to the same CDR3. The gene calls are TRBV4-1 and TRBJ1-1; D may be TRBD1 (5 bases). V lost 0 bases and J lost 5, with 16 bases in between. The germline CDR1 and CDR2 sequences are MGHRA and YSYEKL. This CDR3 is 16 amino acids long. CDR3 DNA: TGCGCCAGCAGCCAAGATACGGGACTCAGGGATACTGAAGCTTTCTTT. Translating it yields CASSQDTGLRDTEAFF.

The V gene is TRBV2, the J gene TRBJ2-3; 8 bases line up with TRBD1. This CDR3 spans 15 amino acids. J gave up 5 bases and V 4 bases, and 8 bases lay outside the gene matches. CDR1 SNHLY and CDR2 FYNNEI come from the germline V gene. CDR3 in amino acids: CASSAQGQGLDTQYF. The CDR3, as DNA: TGTGCCAGCAGTGCCCAAGGACAGGGATTAGATACGCAGTATTTT.

This chain uses TRBV7-9 with TRBJ2-1; tentatively, D is TRBD1 (6 bases). Germline V gene lookup returns CDR1 SEHNR and CDR2 FQNEAQ (reference sequence). The ends were cut back, 4 bases at V and 3 bases at J, with 13 bases in the middle. The CDR3 consists of 15 residues. The CDR3 sequence is CASSSRQAHYNEQFF. The CDR3 DNA sequence: TGTGCCAGCAGCTCTCGACAGGCGCACTACAATGAGCAGTTCTTC.

The CDR3 sequence: CASSVDREDTIYF. CDR3 bases: TGTGCCAGCAGCGTTGACAGGGAGGACACCATATATTTT. The chain links TRBV5-4 to TRBJ1-3; TRBD1 matches at 7 bases. CDR1 and CDR2 (germline): SGHNT, YYREEE (reference sequence). J gave up 8 bases and V 4 bases, and 6 bases lay outside the gene matches. The CDR3 extends over 13 amino acids.

The V call is TRBV6-6, the J call TRBJ2-5; 12 bases match TRBD1. Germline-derived CDR1 and CDR2 are MNHNY and SVGAGI (reference sequence). J lost 3 bases, V lost 1 base, and 3 bases had no gene match. This CDR3 region has 16 residues. The CDR3: CASSYWGTGGEETQYF. The CDR3 DNA sequence: TGTGCCAGCAGTTACTGGGGGACAGGGGGCGAAGAGACCCAGTACTTC.

The J gene is TRBJ1-4, the V gene TRBV6-2 or TRBV6-3, with a weak D call TRBD1 (6 bases). V was trimmed by 4 bases and J by 0 bases, leaving 12 bases between them. Per the germline V gene, CDR1 is MNHEY and CDR2 is SVGEGT. This CDR3 has 16 residues. The CDR3 region has the DNA TGTGCCAGCAGTTTTTCCGGGACATCAACTAATGAAAAACTGTTTTTT. It translates to CASSFSGTSTNEKLFF.

This chain links TRBV6-5 with TRBJ1-4; 8 bases agree with TRBD1. This CDR3 region has 13 residues. Germline CDR1 is MNHEY and CDR2 is SVGAGI. Trimming removed 6 bases from V and 7 bases from J; junction bases left unmatched: 4. CDR3 loop: CASRPGQVEKLFF. The CDR3 DNA reads TGTGCCAGCAGGCCGGGACAGGTTGAAAAACTGTTTTTT.

This sequence joins TRBV3-1 (or the pseudogene TRBV3-2) and TRBJ2-2, with D perhaps TRBD2 (7 bases). Per the germline V gene, CDR1 is LGHDT and CDR2 is YNNKEL (reference sequence). CDR3 size: 15 residues. V lost 0 bases to trimming and J lost 7 bases, with 12 bases between them. The CDR3 DNA reads TGTGCCAGCAGCCAAGATGGGGGGGCCGGCGGGGAGCTGTTTTTT. It codes for CASSQDGGAGGELFF.

This clone was seen more than once but under ten times. V gene TRBV2 combines with J gene TRBJ1-1; the D is unclear. The CDR3 loop spans 13 amino acids. V lost 6 bases and J 3 bases, leaving 11 bases between the germline ends. Germline CDR1 and CDR2: SNHLY and FYNNEI. The CDR3 DNA reads TGTGCCAGCAGGCGAACAGCTGACACTGAAGCTTTCTTT. Protein sequence: CASRRTADTEAFF.

The chain joins TRBV5-4 to TRBJ1-1; no firm D call. Germline V lookup: CDR1 SGHNT, CDR2 YYREEE (reference sequence). V gave up 0 bases and J gave up 1 base, with 4 bases separating them. The length of the CDR3 is 13 residues. The CDR3 protein is CASSLAGNTEAFF. CDR3 in DNA: TGTGCCAGCAGCTTGGCAGGGAACACTGAAGCTTTCTTT.

The rearrangement joins TRBV2 to TRBJ2-7; D remains unclear. The germline V gene has CDR1 SNHLY and CDR2 FYNNEI. With 5 bases removed from V and 3 bases from J, the gap between germline ends came to 2 bases. The CDR3 totals 10 residues. CDR3 region: CASSYYEQYF. The CDR3 DNA sequence: TGTGCCAGCAGTTACTACGAGCAGTACTTC.

The chain employs TRBV6-2 or TRBV6-3 and TRBJ1-5; 11 nucleotides align to TRBD1. This CDR3 spans 19 amino acids. The germline V gene has CDR1 MNHEY and CDR2 SVGEGT. Trimming removed 3 bases from V and 2 bases from J; junction bases left unmatched: 12. The CDR3 bases are TGTGCCAGCAGTTATCCGGGACAGGGGGTGGGTGTTGGCAATCAGCCCCAGCATTTT. This codes for CASSYPGQGVGVGNQPQHF.

The rearrangement uses TRBV6-2 or TRBV6-3 and TRBJ1-1; D is perhaps TRBD1 (6 bases). Germline CDR1 and CDR2: MNHEY and SVGEGT. V lost 3 bases, J lost 3 bases, and 26 bases lay in between. The CDR3 totals 19 residues. CDR3 region: CASSYPLGLQQGRHTEAFF. DNA of the CDR3: TGTGCCAGCAGTTATCCCCTAGGACTTCAACAGGGACGGCACACTGAAGCTTTCTTT.

In its sample, this clone was seen a few times. This rearrangement joins TRBV19 to TRBJ2-2, with a weak D call TRBD2 (6 bases). Deletions cut 10 bases from V and 8 bases from J, with 17 bases between. This CDR3 has 13 amino acids. The germline V gene encodes CDR1 LNHDA and CDR2 SQIVND (reference sequence). CDR3 sequence reads: CATSTSIPGELFF. CDR3 nucleotide sequence: TGTGCCACCTCGACTAGTATCCCAGGGGAGCTGTTTTTT. The whole variable domain, filled in from reference TRBV19 and TRBJ2-2, reads DGGITQSPKYLFRKEGQNVTLSCEQNLNHDAMYWYRQDPGQGLRLIYYSQIVNDFQKGDIAEGYSVSREKKESFPLTVTSAQKNPTAFYLCATSTSIPGELFFGEGSRLTVL.

This clone has a handful of counts. The chain couples TRBV18 to TRBJ1-1; weak D call: TRBD1 (6 bases). This CDR3 is built from 15 residues. Trimming pared 0 bases from V and 3 bases from J, leaving 11 bases between. CDR1 and CDR2 (germline): KGHSH, LQKENI. The CDR3 region is CASSPPVGADTEAFF. The CDR3 nucleotides are TGTGCCAGCTCACCACCGGTGGGGGCAGACACTGAAGCTTTCTTT. Looking up the rest from reference TRBV18 and TRBJ1-1 gives the full variable domain: NAGVMQNPRHLVRRRGQEARLRCSPMKGHSHVYWYRQLPEEGLKFMVYLQKENIIDESGMPKERFSAEFPKEGPSILRIQQVVRGDSAAYFCASSPPVGADTEAFFGQGTRLTVV.

V and J are TRBV9 and TRBJ2-3; tentatively, D is TRBD2 (5 bases). In germline, CDR1 is SGDLS, CDR2 YYNGEE. The V end was cut by 2 bases, the J end by 2 bases, with 6 bases between. CDR3 length: 13 amino acids. In nucleotides, the CDR3 is TGTGCCAGCAGCGTCCTAGCCACAGATACGCAGTATTTT. Translated: CASSVLATDTQYF.

This clone was picked up a small number of times. The chain combines TRBV6-5 with TRBJ2-7; D possibly corresponds to TRBD2 (6 bases). Trimming removed 6 bases from V and 0 bases from J, with 15 bases in between. This CDR3 is 15 amino acids long. Germline V gene sequence: CDR1 MNHEY, CDR2 SVGAGI. CDR3 loop: CASRPGTYFSYEQYF. Written as DNA, the CDR3 is TGTGCCAGCAGGCCTGGGACTTACTTCTCCTACGAGCAGTACTTC.